Listed here is a single T cell receptor (beta chain). The target antigen is unknown. V lost 5 bases to trimming and J lost 5 bases; unmatched junction nucleotides: 5. CDR3 length: 15 amino acids. TCRdb independently ran MiXCR on the reads; one entry per CDR3 protein. The sample yields 46,000 or so distinct CDR3 sequences, approximately 20% seen once. This record comes from a study of T cell repertoires in cytomegalovirus infection. Study summary: Both a matching HLA type and CMV infection were indicated by public TCR beta signatures.

Study observations and caveats: The response measured ex vivo was dominated by TCR beta clonotypes (HLA-C-restricted and CMV-specific). Pooled public TCR beta family frequency picked out CMV carriers with the relevant HLA.

Specimen: PBMCs, sequenced either directly or after in vitro stimulation (not recorded which). The TCR was taken from a human donor in good health (CMV status not recorded). Some clones in this sample may be carry-over from other donors' samples. V gene TRBV7-1 combines with J gene TRBJ2-5, with 13 bases that match TRBD2. TRBV7-1 is noted as an ORF with a role that remains uncertain. This CDR3 is CASSPSTSGGETQYF. The CDR3 DNA reads TGTGCCAGCAGCCCCTCGACTAGCGGGGGGGAGACCCAGTACTTC.